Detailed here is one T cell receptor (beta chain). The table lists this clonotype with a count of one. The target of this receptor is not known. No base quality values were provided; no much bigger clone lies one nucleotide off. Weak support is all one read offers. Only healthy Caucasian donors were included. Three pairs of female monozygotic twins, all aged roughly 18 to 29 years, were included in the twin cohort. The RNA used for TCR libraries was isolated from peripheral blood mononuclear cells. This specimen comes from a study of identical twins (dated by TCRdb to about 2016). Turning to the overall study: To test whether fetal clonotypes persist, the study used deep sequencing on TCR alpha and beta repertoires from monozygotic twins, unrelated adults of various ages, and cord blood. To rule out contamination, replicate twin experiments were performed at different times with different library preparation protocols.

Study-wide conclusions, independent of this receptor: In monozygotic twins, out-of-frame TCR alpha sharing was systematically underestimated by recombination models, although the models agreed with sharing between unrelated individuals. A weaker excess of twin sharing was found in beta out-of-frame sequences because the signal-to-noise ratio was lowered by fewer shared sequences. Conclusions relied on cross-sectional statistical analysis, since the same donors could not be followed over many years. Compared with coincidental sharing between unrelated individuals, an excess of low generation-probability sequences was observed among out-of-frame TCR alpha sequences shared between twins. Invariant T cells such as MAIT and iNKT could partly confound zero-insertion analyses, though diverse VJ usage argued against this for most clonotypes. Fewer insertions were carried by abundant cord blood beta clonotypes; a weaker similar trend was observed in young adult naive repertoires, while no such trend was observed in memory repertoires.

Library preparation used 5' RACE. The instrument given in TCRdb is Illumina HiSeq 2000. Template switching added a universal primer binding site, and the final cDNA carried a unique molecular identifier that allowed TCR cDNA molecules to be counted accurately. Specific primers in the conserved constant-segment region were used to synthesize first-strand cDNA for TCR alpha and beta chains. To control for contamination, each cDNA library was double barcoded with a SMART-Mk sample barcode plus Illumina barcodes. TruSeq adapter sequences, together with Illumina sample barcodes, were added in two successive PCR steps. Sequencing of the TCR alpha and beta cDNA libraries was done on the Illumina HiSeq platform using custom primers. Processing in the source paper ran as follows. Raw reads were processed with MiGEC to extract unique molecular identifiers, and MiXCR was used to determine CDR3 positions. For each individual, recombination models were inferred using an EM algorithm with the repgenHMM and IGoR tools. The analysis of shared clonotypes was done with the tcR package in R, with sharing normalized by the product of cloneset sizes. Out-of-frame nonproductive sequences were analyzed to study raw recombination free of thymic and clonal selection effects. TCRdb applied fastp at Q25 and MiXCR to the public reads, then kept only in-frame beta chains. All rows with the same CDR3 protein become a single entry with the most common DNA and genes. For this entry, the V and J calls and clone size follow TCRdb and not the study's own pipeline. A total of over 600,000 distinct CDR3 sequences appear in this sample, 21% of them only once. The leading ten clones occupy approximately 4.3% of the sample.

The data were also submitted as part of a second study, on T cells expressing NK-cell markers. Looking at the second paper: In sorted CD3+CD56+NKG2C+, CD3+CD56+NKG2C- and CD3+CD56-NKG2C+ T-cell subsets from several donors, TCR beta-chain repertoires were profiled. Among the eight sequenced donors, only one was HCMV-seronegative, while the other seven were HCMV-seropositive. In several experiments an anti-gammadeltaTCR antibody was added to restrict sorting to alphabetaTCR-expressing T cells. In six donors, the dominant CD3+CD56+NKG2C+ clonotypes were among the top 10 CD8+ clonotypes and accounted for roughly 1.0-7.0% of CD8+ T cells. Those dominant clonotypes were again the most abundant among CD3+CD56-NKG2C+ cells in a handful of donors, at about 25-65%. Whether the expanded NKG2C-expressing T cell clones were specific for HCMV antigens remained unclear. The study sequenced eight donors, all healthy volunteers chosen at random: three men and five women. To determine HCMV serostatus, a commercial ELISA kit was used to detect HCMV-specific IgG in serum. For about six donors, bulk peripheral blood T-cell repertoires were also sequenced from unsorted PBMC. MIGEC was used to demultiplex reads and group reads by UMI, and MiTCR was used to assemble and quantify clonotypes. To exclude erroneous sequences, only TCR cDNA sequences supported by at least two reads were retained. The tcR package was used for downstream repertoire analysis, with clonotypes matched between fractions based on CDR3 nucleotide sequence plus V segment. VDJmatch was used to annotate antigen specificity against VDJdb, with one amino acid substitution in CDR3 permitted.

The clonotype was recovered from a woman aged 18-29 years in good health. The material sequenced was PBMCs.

The CDR3 in this case is CAFSAIDMGLAGYNEQFF. DNA sequence: TGTGCCTTCAGTGCCATTGATATGGGACTAGCGGGCTACAATGAGCAGTTCTTC. The chain couples TRBV3-2 to TRBJ2-1; the D call in the table, TRBD2, was not verified against the DNA. TRBV3-2 is reported as a pseudogene. Counted from cysteine to phenylalanine, this CDR3 has 18 amino acids. Only the CDR3 portion is preserved as DNA: 54 bases, with reading frame beginning at the first base.